A selection of T cell receptor beta chains follows, all from one sample in a study of blood T cell repertoires in COVID-19. Using immunoSEQ multiplex PCR, the repertoire was profiled, and TCRdb retains in-frame clones only, with some absent. The table records under 250,000 clones, about 79% of them present only once. Sequencing was carried out using peripheral blood. The receptors here all came from a human donor in a cohort sampled during active COVID-19. Both conserved end residues are part of each CDR3. Each record gives: clone size, V gene, CDR3 protein. Some rows have no size entry. The others give once, few or many, or a class for an expanded clone.

>few|TRBV5-4
CASSLSAGEQYF
>.|TRBV2
CASSSNRGTGETQYF
>.|TRBV19
CASSMNEAVIAGYTF
>once|TRBV7-9
CASSIRPGQGVSYEQYF
>.|TRBV5-4
CASSPGLAGDTQYF
>.|TRBV6-5
CASSLGLAGGQETQYF
>.|TRBV30
CAWSTFSNQPQHF
>.|TRBV7-8
CASSPAGTANYEQYF
>few|TRBV11-3
CASSLGGQQETQYF
>.|TRBV9
CASSVGTGVTEAFF
>.|TRBV28
CASSLLGTGGTYEQYF
>.|TRBV5-1
CASSLGPRGSYNEQFF
>.|TRBV28
CASSLFQALSNQPQHF
>few|TRBV7-7
CASSLGTSGVTGELFF
>.|TRBV18
CASSPQEGLQAFF
>few|TRBV11-2
CASSSSGTGITPQHF
>.|TRBV30
CAWSVPGSETQYF
>.|TRBV7-8
CASSSGQLRTDTQYF
>.|TRBV6-5
CASSLGTSGIQYF
>once|TRBV29-1
CSVDGSGGMNEQFF
>.|TRBV28
CASRSTGVAGELFF
>.|TRBV6-6
CASSPGYGNTIYF
>.|TRBV28
CASSLPSSSGRYEQFF
>.|TRBV18
CASSSSTDTQYF
>.|TRBV30
CAWSTTGDNEQFF
>.|TRBV28
CASRTSRFQPQHF
>once|TRBV28
CASSSLRGVTDTQYF
>.|TRBV28
CASRRQGAYEQYF
>.|TRBV15
CATSRAGTGLQPQHF
>.|TRBV18
CASSPPAGTIKYNEQFF
>.|TRBV5-4
CASSLDRPYSYNEQFF
>.|TRBV27
CASSPRPIYGYTF
>.|TRBV6-5
CASSFGTAGSSPLHF
>.|TRBV30
CAWSVQTGTEAFF
>.|TRBV28
CASSSVWEDSYNEQFF
>.|TRBV7-2
CASSLGVSGKETQYF
>many|TRBV29-1
CSVEHRGTSGMNEQFF
>.|TRBV5-4
CASSLGSGRTYEQYF
>once|TRBV7-9
CASSPPTGLNTEAFF
>.|TRBV29-1
CSAGWGPEKLFF
>.|TRBV29-1
CSVITGGAYEQYF
>.|TRBV5-1
CASTPGGTNNEQFF
>.|TRBV18
CASSQGQVGNEQFF
>.|TRBV11-2
CASSLEGTGFSPLHF
>once|TRBV7-2
CASSSGLAGSRYTQYF
>.|TRBV19
CASRDKAYEQYF
>.|TRBV29-1
CSAAGTAVNIQYF
>.|TRBV6-5
CASSYSRGHPNGYTF
>.|TRBV4-1
CASSQDYAYRQGPAYEQYF